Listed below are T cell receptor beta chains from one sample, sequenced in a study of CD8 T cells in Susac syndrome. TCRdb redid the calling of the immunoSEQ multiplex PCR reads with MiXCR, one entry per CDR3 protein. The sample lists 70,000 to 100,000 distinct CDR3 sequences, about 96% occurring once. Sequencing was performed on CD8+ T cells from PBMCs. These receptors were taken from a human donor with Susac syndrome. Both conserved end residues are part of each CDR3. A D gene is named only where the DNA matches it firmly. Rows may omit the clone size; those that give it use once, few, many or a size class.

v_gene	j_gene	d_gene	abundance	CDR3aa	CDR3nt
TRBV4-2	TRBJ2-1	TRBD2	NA	CASSQDGLAGGNEQFF	TGTGCCAGCAGCCAAGATGGACTAGCGGGAGGAAATGAGCAGTTCTTC
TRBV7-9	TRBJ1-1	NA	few	CASSLDVNTEAFF	TGTGCCAGCAGCTTGGATGTGAACACTGAAGCTTTCTTT
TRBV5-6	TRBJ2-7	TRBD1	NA	CASSLGGGYEQYF	TGTGCCAGCAGCTTAGGGGGCGGCTACGAGCAGTACTTC
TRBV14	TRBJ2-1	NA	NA	CASSPLRANEQFF	TGTGCCAGCAGCCCCCTCCGGGCGAATGAGCAGTTCTTC
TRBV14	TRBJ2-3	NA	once	CASSQDPGDTQYF	TGTGCCAGCAGCCAAGATCCAGGAGATACGCAGTATTTT
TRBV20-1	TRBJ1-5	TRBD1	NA	CSAGTDNQPQHF	TGCAGTGCTGGGACAGATAATCAGCCCCAGCATTTT
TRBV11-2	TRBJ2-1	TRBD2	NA	CASSFQAGGSEQFF	TGTGCCAGCAGCTTCCAAGCGGGAGGAAGTGAGCAGTTCTTC
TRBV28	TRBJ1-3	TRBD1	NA	CASSPQGAGNTIYF	TGTGCCAGCAGTCCACAGGGGGCTGGAAACACCATATATTTT
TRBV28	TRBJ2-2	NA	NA	CASSLSGIGSGELFF	TGTGCCAGCAGTTTATCGGGAATCGGGTCCGGGGAGCTGTTTTTT
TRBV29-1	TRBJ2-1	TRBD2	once	CSVASGLARIHEQFF	TGCAGCGTGGCGTCGGGACTAGCGAGAATCCATGAGCAGTTCTTC
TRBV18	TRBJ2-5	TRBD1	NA	CASTPYFSVTGPIQETQYF	TGTGCCAGCACACCATATTTTTCGGTGACAGGGCCGATACAAGAGACCCAGTACTTC
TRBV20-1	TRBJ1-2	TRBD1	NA	CSAVDRDVDYGYTF	TGCAGTGCTGTAGACAGGGATGTTGACTATGGCTACACCTTC
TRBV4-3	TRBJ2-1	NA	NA	CASSQRRGAEQFF	TGCGCCAGCAGCCAGCGGAGGGGGGCAGAGCAGTTCTTC
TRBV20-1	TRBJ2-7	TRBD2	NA	CSGTSGKYEQYF	TGCAGTGGTACTAGCGGGAAGTACGAGCAGTACTTC
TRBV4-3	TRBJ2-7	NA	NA	CASSQDGEHYAYEQYF	TGCGCCAGCAGCCAAGACGGGGAACATTATGCCTACGAGCAGTACTTC
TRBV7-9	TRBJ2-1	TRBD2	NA	CASSTGGLAGEGEQFF	TGTGCCAGCAGCACGGGGGGACTAGCGGGAGAAGGAGAGCAGTTCTTC
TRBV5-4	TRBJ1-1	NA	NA	CASSLVTAGTEAFF	TGTGCCAGCAGCTTGGTTACAGCAGGGACTGAAGCTTTCTTT
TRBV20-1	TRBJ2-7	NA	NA	CSARDRDGNPYEQYF	TGCAGTGCTAGAGATCGGGACGGCAACCCCTACGAGCAGTACTTC
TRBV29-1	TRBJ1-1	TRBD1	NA	CSVPSGQGEAFF	TGCAGCGTTCCATCCGGACAGGGTGAAGCTTTCTTT
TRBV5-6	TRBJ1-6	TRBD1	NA	CASSTDRGNDSPLHF	TGTGCCAGCAGCACGGACAGGGGGAACGATTCACCCCTCCACTTT
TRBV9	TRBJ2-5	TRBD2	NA	CASSVSRGPAGGQETQYF	TGTGCCAGCAGCGTATCCCGCGGTCCGGCGGGGGGCCAAGAGACCCAGTACTTC
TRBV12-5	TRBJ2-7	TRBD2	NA	CASGLGTGGSYEQYF	TGTGCTAGTGGTTTGGGGACGGGGGGCTCCTACGAGCAGTACTTC
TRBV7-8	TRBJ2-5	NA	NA	CASSFEWPGHQETQYF	TGTGCCAGCAGCTTTGAATGGCCGGGACATCAAGAGACCCAGTACTTC
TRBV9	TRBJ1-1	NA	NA	CASSAANTEAFF	TGTGCCAGCAGCGCGGCCAACACTGAAGCTTTCTTT
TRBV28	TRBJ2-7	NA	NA	CASSAGRYYEQYF	TGTGCCAGCAGTGCTGGACGTTACTACGAGCAGTACTTC
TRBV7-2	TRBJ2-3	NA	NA	CASSLGPDTDTQYF	TGTGCCAGCAGCTTGGGGCCCGACACAGATACGCAGTATTTT
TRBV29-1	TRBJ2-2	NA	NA	CSVEDAGSNTGELFF	TGCAGCGTTGAAGACGCGGGGTCGAACACCGGGGAGCTGTTTTTT
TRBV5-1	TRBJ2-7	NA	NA	CASSFGVAYEQYF	TGCGCCAGCTCTTTCGGGGTAGCCTACGAGCAGTACTTC
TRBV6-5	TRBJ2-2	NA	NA	CASSYGLNTGELFF	TGTGCCAGCAGTTATGGCCTGAACACCGGGGAGCTGTTTTTT
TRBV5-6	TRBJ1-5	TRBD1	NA	CASSRGAGGNQPQHF	TGTGCCAGCAGCCGAGGGGCAGGGGGGAATCAGCCCCAGCATTTT
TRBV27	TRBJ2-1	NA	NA	CASSPLFLGNEQFF	TGTGCCAGCAGTCCCCTGTTCCTAGGCAATGAGCAGTTCTTC
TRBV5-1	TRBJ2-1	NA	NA	CASSLDRGADEQFF	TGCGCCAGCAGCTTGGACCGAGGCGCGGATGAGCAGTTCTTC
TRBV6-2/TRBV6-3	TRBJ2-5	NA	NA	CASISAEQETQYF	TGTGCCAGCATATCCGCAGAACAAGAGACCCAGTACTTC
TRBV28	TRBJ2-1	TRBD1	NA	CASSFFGQGGYNEQFF	TGTGCCAGCAGTTTTTTCGGACAGGGAGGTTACAATGAGCAGTTCTTC
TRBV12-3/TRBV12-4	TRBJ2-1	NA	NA	CASSFSFKQFF	TGTGCCAGCAGTTTCAGTTTTAAGCAGTTCTTC
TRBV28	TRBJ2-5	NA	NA	CASSEGQRVRETQYF	TGTGCCAGCAGTGAAGGACAGCGAGTTCGGGAGACCCAGTACTTC
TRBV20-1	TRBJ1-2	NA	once	CSGTRQDNYGYTF	TGCAGTGGGACCCGCCAAGATAACTATGGCTACACCTTC
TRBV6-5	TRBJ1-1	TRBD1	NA	CASRPRDRGNTEAFF	TGTGCCAGCAGACCCCGGGACAGGGGGAACACTGAAGCTTTCTTT
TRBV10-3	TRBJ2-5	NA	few	CAISESAGETQYF	TGTGCCATCAGTGAGTCTGCGGGGGAGACCCAGTACTTC
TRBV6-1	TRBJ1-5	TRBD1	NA	CASSEWTGFQPQHF	TGTGCCAGCAGTGAATGGACAGGGTTTCAGCCCCAGCATTTT
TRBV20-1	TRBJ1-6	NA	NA	CSARDGRGGLLHF	TGCAGTGCTAGAGATGGCCGGGGGGGCCTACTCCACTTT
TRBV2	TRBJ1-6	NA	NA	CASRGDKGGTHFYNSPLHF	TGTGCCAGCAGGGGTGATAAAGGGGGAACCCACTTCTATAATTCACCCCTCCACTTT
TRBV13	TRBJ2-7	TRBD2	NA	CASSLDPSGSYEQYF	TGTGCCAGCAGCTTGGATCCTAGCGGGAGTTACGAGCAGTACTTC
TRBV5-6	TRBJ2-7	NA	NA	CASSLASLPYEQYF	TGTGCCAGCAGCTTGGCGTCTCTACCCTACGAGCAGTACTTC
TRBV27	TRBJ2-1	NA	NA	CASSLSLGGEQFF	TGTGCCAGCAGTTTATCTTTGGGTGGGGAGCAGTTCTTC
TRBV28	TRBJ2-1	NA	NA	CASSFVTGPTPIEQFF	TGTGCCAGCAGTTTTGTGACAGGACCCACCCCAATTGAGCAGTTCTTC
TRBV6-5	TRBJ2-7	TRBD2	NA	CASSYGSGTSGYEQYF	TGTGCCAGCAGTTACGGTTCAGGGACTAGCGGATACGAGCAGTACTTC
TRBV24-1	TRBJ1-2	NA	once	CATSVGPSRNGYTF	TGTGCCACCTCCGTGGGCCCTTCTCGGAATGGCTACACCTTC
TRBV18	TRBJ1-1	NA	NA	CASSPVPENTEAFF	TGTGCCAGCTCACCAGTTCCGGAAAACACTGAAGCTTTCTTT
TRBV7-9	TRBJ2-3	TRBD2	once	CASSPPGTSSYTQYF	TGTGCCAGCAGTCCGCCCGGGACTAGCTCATATACGCAGTATTTT
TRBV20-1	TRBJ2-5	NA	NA	CSDRSRETQYF	TGCAGTGATAGGTCCCGGGAGACCCAGTACTTC
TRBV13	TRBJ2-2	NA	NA	CASSLRTGRTGELFF	TGTGCCAGCAGCCTAAGGACGGGGCGCACCGGGGAGCTGTTTTTT
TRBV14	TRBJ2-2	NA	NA	CASSQTRENTGELFF	TGTGCCAGCAGCCAGACACGGGAGAACACCGGGGAGCTGTTTTTT
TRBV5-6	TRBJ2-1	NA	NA	CASSFTLSYNEQFF	TGTGCCAGCAGCTTTACCCTATCCTACAATGAGCAGTTCTTC
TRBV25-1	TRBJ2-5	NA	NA	CASSEWSQETQYF	TGTGCCAGCAGTGAATGGAGCCAAGAGACCCAGTACTTC